One T cell receptor (beta chain) is described in this entry. The authors' processing: Estimated nucleated cell counts came from reference gene primer amplification. Only in-frame clones appear in the TCRdb table, and some are missing; sequencing was by immunoSEQ multiplex PCR. V and J calls and clone size are given by that table; D and trimming were obtained from the DNA. The sample has 110,000 or so clones, 82% seen once. These data are taken from a study of blood T cell repertoires in COVID-19. Study summary: The samples span acute and convalescent COVID-19 from the United States, Italy and Spain. T cells, B-cell-depleted T cells, or PBMCs supplied cDNA or gDNA.

Trimming removed 1 base at V and 0 bases at J, with 15 bases between. CDR3 size: 17 residues. Germline V CDR1 and CDR2: SGHDN, FVKESK. The chain uses TRBV14 and TRBJ1-2; a weak D match, TRBD1 (5 bases). The receptor was derived from a woman over 75 with acute or convalescent COVID-19. The sequenced sample consisted of peripheral blood. CDR3 residues: CASSQVLGGIANYGYTF. The DNA of the CDR3 is TGTGCCAGCAGCCAAGTCCTGGGGGGGATAGCTAACTATGGCTACACCTTC.